Shown below are 26 T cell receptor beta chains from a single sample sequenced in a study of T-cell memory formation after mild COVID-19. TCRdb re-analysed the 5' RACE reads in MiXCR, keeping a single row per CDR3 protein. There are about 340,000 distinct CDR3 sequences in the sample; less than 20% occur only once, and around 22% lies in the top ten. Specimen: PBMCs or a T cell subset sorted from them (not recorded which). Receptor source: a man in his late teens or twenties who had mild COVID-19 (a few samples of this study predate the infection). Cell type and time point are not known.

This clonotype was seen only a few times. The chain couples TRBV29-1 to TRBJ1-1; 7 nucleotides match TRBD1. Losses at the gene ends were 8 bases for V and 5 bases for J; bases not matched to a gene: 8. Germline V lookup: CDR1 SQVTM, CDR2 ANQGSEA. CDR3 length: 12 amino acids. This CDR3 is CSFRQGTTEAFF. CDR3 bases: TGCAGCTTCAGACAGGGAACGACTGAAGCTTTCTTT.

The chain employs TRBV7-9 and TRBJ2-3; D perhaps matches TRBD1 (6 bases). The length of the CDR3 is 15 residues. Germline assignment: CDR1 SEHNR and CDR2 FQNEAQ (reference sequence). With 8 bases removed from V and 1 base from J, the gap between germline ends came to 16 bases. CDR3 amino acids: CASDPPGQCTDTQYF. The CDR3 bases are TGTGCCAGCGATCCACCAGGACAGTGCACAGATACGCAGTATTTT.

This chain connects TRBV30 to TRBJ2-7; perhaps D is TRBD1 or TRBD2 (5 bases each). Trimming shortened V by 7 bases and J by 9 bases, and 16 bases separated the two germline ends. CDR1 and CDR2 from the germline V gene are GTSNPN and SVGIG (reference sequence). There are 11 residues in the CDR3. The CDR3 sequence: CAYHGAGWQYF. The CDR3 coding sequence is TGTGCCTACCACGGGGCAGGCTGGCAGTACTTC.

In this sample, this clonotype turned up a few times. The chain employs TRBV11-2 and TRBJ1-2; D ambiguous. This CDR3 has 12 amino acids. Germline V gene data show CDR1 as SGHAT and CDR2 as FQNNGV. V lost 1 base and J lost 6, with 6 bases in between. The CDR3, as DNA: TGTGCCAGCAGCTTAGGGACGGATGGCTACACCTTC. Encoded protein: CASSLGTDGYTF.

This clonotype was observed at least ten times. The chain joins TRBV7-2 to TRBJ2-5; no clear D. This CDR3 comprises 15 residues. Trimming removed 1 base at V and 1 base at J, with 10 bases between. Germline V lookup: CDR1 SGHTA, CDR2 FQGNSA. The CDR3 spells CASSLVAYRQETQYF. In nucleotides, the CDR3 is TGTGCCAGCAGCTTAGTAGCATACCGCCAAGAGACCCAGTACTTC.

About this clonotype: A junction boundary mismatches the germline segment, possibly from a read error. The rearrangement joins TRBV12-3 or TRBV12-4 to TRBJ2-1, with TRBD2 matching over 12 bases. CDR3 size: 15 residues. The CDR3 DNA reads TGTGCCAGCAGTCTAGCGGGGGGGCCGAGGAATGAGCAGTTCTTC. Amino acids: CASSLAGGPRNEQFF.

This clonotype has a handful of counts. This sequence joins TRBV6-5 and TRBJ1-2; 11 positions agree with TRBD1. The CDR3 is made up of 14 amino acids. From germline, CDR1 is MNHEY and CDR2 SVGAGI. After removal of 9 bases from V and 8 bases from J, the junction contained 11 bases not matched to a gene. This CDR3 reads CASRTGQGARGYTF. Written as DNA, the CDR3 is TGTGCCAGTCGCACCGGACAGGGGGCGCGGGGCTACACCTTC.

This clonotype was picked up many times. The chain has TRBV7-8 and TRBJ1-5; D not certain. Trimming took off 4 bases at V and 4 bases at J, with 14 bases between the two ends. Germline V gives CDR1 SGHVS, CDR2 FQNEAQ. The CDR3 loop spans 15 amino acids. The CDR3 DNA reads TGTGCCAGCAGCTCCTACGACCCCGGGAATCAGCCCCAGCATTTT. Residues: CASSSYDPGNQPQHF. The full variable domain, its missing parts supplied by reference TRBV7-8 and TRBJ1-5, is GAGVSQSPRYKVAKRGQDVALRCDPISGHVSLFWYQQALGQGPEFLTYFQNEAQLDKSGLPSDRFFAERPEGSVSTLKIQRTQQEDSAVYLCASSSYDPGNQPQHFGDGTRLSIL.

The V call is TRBV11-3, the J call TRBJ1-1, with D hard to call. Germline-derived CDR1 and CDR2 are SGHNT and YENEEA. This CDR3 has 13 amino acids. The V end lost 8 bases, the J end lost 1 base, and 11 bases lay between the germline ends. The CDR3 nucleotides are TGTGCCAGCGCTTTCAGAGCGAACACTGAAGCTTTCTTT. Translation gives CASAFRANTEAFF.

This clonotype was detected ten times or more. This chain joins TRBV4-2 and TRBJ1-2; the D is unclear. The V end lost 0 bases, the J end lost 5 bases, and 10 bases lay between the germline ends. Germline V gene data show CDR1 as LGHNA and CDR2 as YNFKEQ. CDR3 length: 14 amino acids. In nucleotides, the CDR3 is TGTGCCAGCAGCCAAGAACAGAGTGATTATGGCTACACCTTC. Its translation: CASSQEQSDYGYTF.

The V gene is TRBV3-1, the J gene TRBJ2-7; a possible D gene is TRBD1 (6 bases). Germline CDR1 reads LGHDT; CDR2 reads YNNKEL (reference sequence). The V end was cut by 1 base, the J end by 3 bases, with 16 bases between. CDR3 length equals 16 residues. The CDR3 DNA follows: TGTGCCAGCAGCCAAGCAACCCAGGGCAGGGGCTACGAGCAGTACGTC. Translation gives CASSQATQGRGYEQYV.

This chain uses TRBV27 with TRBJ2-1; 7 bases are a match to TRBD2. The CDR3 totals 14 residues. CDR1 and CDR2 (germline): MNHEY, SMNVEV (reference sequence). The trim removed 6 bases at V and 6 bases at J, leaving 8 bases unmatched. CDR3 amino acids: CASSSTWGGNEQFF. The CDR3 coding sequence is TGTGCCAGCAGCTCTACCTGGGGGGGCAATGAGCAGTTCTTC.

This clonotype showed up just a few times. The rearrangement joins TRBV4-2 to TRBJ2-2, with D unresolved. V was trimmed by 1 base and J by 3 bases, leaving 15 bases between them. Germline V gives CDR1 LGHNA, CDR2 YNFKEQ. This CDR3 has 17 residues. The CDR3 here is CASSQVDPAAYTGELFF. CDR3 DNA: TGTGCCAGCAGCCAAGTAGATCCGGCCGCATACACCGGGGAGCTGTTTTTT.

The V and J genes are TRBV5-1 and TRBJ2-7; a possible D gene is TRBD1 (6 bases). CDR1 and CDR2 (germline): SGHRS, YFSETQ. The CDR3 runs 15 residues. V was trimmed by 0 bases and J by 0 bases, leaving 10 bases between them. CDR3 protein: CASSLEGRGSYEQYF. In DNA form, the CDR3 reads TGCGCCAGCAGCTTGGAGGGCAGGGGCTCCTACGAGCAGTACTTC.

The table lists this clonotype with a few counts. The rearrangement joins TRBV5-1 to TRBJ2-1; 8 bases match TRBD2. CDR3 length: 15 amino acids. The V segment lost 2 bases and the J segment 5 bases; nucleotides outside the gene matches: 6. Germline CDR1 SGHRS, CDR2 YFSETQ. DNA for the CDR3: TGCGCCAGCAGCTTCCAGCGGGGGAGCGACAATGAGCAGTTCTTC. This translates into CASSFQRGSDNEQFF. Full variable domain (missing parts from reference TRBV5-1 and TRBJ2-1): KAGVTQTPRYLIKTRGQQVTLSCSPISGHRSVSWYQQTPGQGLQFLFEYFSETQRNKGNFPGRFSGRQFSNSRSEMNVSTLELGDSALYLCASSFQRGSDNEQFFGPGTRLTVL.

In its sample, this clonotype was seen a few times. The chain carries TRBV2 and TRBJ1-3; D gene unclear. The germline V gene encodes CDR1 SNHLY and CDR2 FYNNEI. Deletions cut 7 bases from V and 0 bases from J, with 10 bases between. This CDR3 comprises 14 residues. The CDR3 here is CASNGVTSGNTIYF. As DNA, the CDR3 is TGTGCCAGCAACGGGGTCACCTCTGGAAACACCATATATTTT.

This clonotype showed up just a few times. This chain links TRBV11-2 with TRBJ2-2, with unresolved D. This CDR3 is built from 13 residues. The V gene's germline CDR1 is SGHAT and CDR2 FQNNGV. Trimming stripped 4 bases from V and 6 bases from J, with 9 bases between. CDR3 DNA: TGTGCCAGCAGCTACCACAGCGCCGGGGAGCTGTTTTTT. This encodes CASSYHSAGELFF.

This clonotype was detected only a few times. This chain uses TRBV19 with TRBJ2-1; 8 bases align to TRBD1. V gave up 2 bases and J gave up 7 bases; unmatched junction bases: 4. Germline CDR1 is LNHDA and CDR2 is SQIVND (reference sequence). CDR3 size: 14 residues. Here the CDR3 reads CASSIRTGRNEQFF. The CDR3 DNA reads as TGTGCCAGTAGTATAAGGACAGGGCGGAATGAGCAGTTCTTC.

This clonotype was recorded a few times. The rearrangement joins TRBV21-1 to TRBJ1-5. TRBV21-1 represents a pseudogene. The CDR3 runs 11 residues. CDR3 loop: CASSHNQPQHF. CDR3 in DNA: TGTGCCAGCAGCCATAATCAGCCCCAGCATTTT.

J is TRBJ1-2 and V is TRBV5-1, with 9 bases lining up with TRBD1. CDR1 is SGHRS, CDR2 YFSETQ, per germline. The CDR3 extends over 17 amino acids. With V trimmed by 0 bases and J by 7 bases, 13 bases remained unmatched. The CDR3: CASSLGTGVFRTPGYTF. CDR3 DNA sequence: TGCGCCAGCAGCTTGGGGACAGGGGTGTTTCGTACGCCTGGCTACACCTTC.

V and J are TRBV7-8 and TRBJ2-3, with TRBD2 matching over 9 bases. This CDR3 is built from 16 residues. Per germline, CDR1 SGHVS and CDR2 FQNEAQ. Losses at the gene ends were 1 base for V and 1 base for J; bases not matched to a gene: 3. The CDR3 DNA reads TGTGCCAGCAGCTTAGTTAGCGGGGGAGGCACAGATACGCAGTATTTT. This sequence encodes CASSLVSGGGTDTQYF.

This clonotype came up many times. V is TRBV6-6 and J is TRBJ2-1, with 11 bases matching TRBD2. Looked up from germline, CDR1 is MNHNY and CDR2 is SVGAGI (reference sequence). There are 16 residues in the CDR3. V lost 2 bases to trimming and J lost 7 bases; unmatched junction nucleotides: 7. CDR3 coding DNA: TGTGCCAGCAGTTACGGGTTAGCGGGGGGGCCGAATGAGCAGTTCTTC. This encodes CASSYGLAGGPNEQFF.

V gene TRBV7-9 combines with J gene TRBJ2-5; weak D call: TRBD1 (5 bases). V lost 5 bases and J 5 bases, leaving 9 bases between the germline ends. The V gene's germline CDR1 is SEHNR and CDR2 FQNEAQ (reference sequence). CDR3 length equals 12 residues. Here the CDR3 DNA reads TGTGCCAGCAGCCCAGGGTACGAGACCCAGTACTTC. Its protein is CASSPGYETQYF.

This clonotype was recorded a few times. One end of the junction is discordant with germline, which a read error may explain. V is TRBV4-1 and J is TRBJ2-3, with 16 bases aligning to TRBD2. This CDR3 spans 19 amino acids. CDR1 is MGHRA, CDR2 YSYEKL, per germline. The CDR3 region is CASSQTGLAGGWSTDTHYF. The CDR3 DNA reads TGCGCCAGCAGCCAAACGGGACTAGCGGGGGGGTGGAGCACAGATACGCACTATTTT.

This sequence joins TRBV20-1 and TRBJ2-1; D call uncertain. The CDR3 is made up of 15 amino acids. V gave up 0 bases and J gave up 3 bases, with 12 bases separating them. CDR1 and CDR2 (germline): DFQATT, SNEGSKA (reference sequence). Written as DNA, the CDR3 is TGCAGTGCTAGAGAGGGTAGTGGCGACTACAATGAGCAGTTCTTC. Its translation: CSAREGSGDYNEQFF.

This clonotype was seen more than once but under ten times. V usage is TRBV6-2 or TRBV6-3 and J usage is TRBJ2-1; D not resolved. Germline V gene data show CDR1 as MNHEY and CDR2 as SVGEGT. Trimming stripped 8 bases from V and 5 bases from J, with 7 bases between. The CDR3 runs 11 residues. The CDR3 coding sequence is TGTGCCAGCGCGGAGAACAATGAGCAGTTCTTC. Protein: CASAENNEQFF.